Listed here are 4 T cell receptor beta chains from one sample, sequenced in a study of TIL therapy for anti-PD-1-resistant metastatic lung cancer. Regarding time point: pre-treatment sample, taken before nivolumab and TIL therapy. The immunoSEQ assay was v3. Clones were sequenced by immunoSEQ multiplex PCR, and TCRdb holds only the in-frame ones, with some missing. The sample has about 50,000 clones; 79% are singletons. The source was blood, collected at baseline. These receptors all come from a woman aged 25-85 years with non-small cell lung cancer.

V usage is TRBV9 and J usage is TRBJ1-6; weak D call: TRBD1 (5 bases). This CDR3 contains 15 residues. Per germline, CDR1 SGDLS and CDR2 YYNGEE. Trimming cost V 0 bases and J 11 bases, with 15 bases left between them. CDR3 bases: TGTGCCAGCAGCGTAGAAGCCCGTACAGGAACACCCCTCCACTTT. Protein sequence: CASSVEARTGTPLHF. Full variable domain (rest looked up from reference TRBV9 and TRBJ1-6): DSGVTQTPKHLITATGQRVTLRCSPRSGDLSVYWYQQSLDQGLQFLIQYYNGEERAKGNILERFSAQQFPDLHSELNLSSLELGDSALYFCASSVEARTGTPLHFGNGTRLTVT.

The chain recombines TRBV7-2 with TRBJ1-3; D might be TRBD1 (5 bases). With 0 bases removed from V and 4 bases from J, the gap between germline ends came to 7 bases. This CDR3 region has 14 residues. The V gene's germline CDR1 is SGHTA and CDR2 FQGNSA. CDR3 residues: CASSLAGGGNTIYF. The DNA of the CDR3 is TGTGCCAGCAGCTTAGCGGGGGGAGGAAACACCATATATTTT.

This clone was observed once. The chain links TRBV5-6 to TRBJ1-5; perhaps TRBD1 as D (5 bases). CDR1 SGHDT and CDR2 YYEEEE come from the germline V gene. Trimming cost V 1 base and J 2 bases, with 13 bases left between them. CDR3 length equals 16 residues. The CDR3 region is CASSLYGRAGNQPQHF. In nucleotides, the CDR3 is TGTGCCAGCAGCTTGTATGGCAGGGCGGGCAATCAGCCCCAGCATTTT.

The CDR3 loop reads CASRRGFSFSGNQPQHF. For the CDR3, the DNA is TGTGCCAGCCGGAGGGGGTTCTCGTTCTCTGGCAATCAGCCCCAGCATTTT. V and J are TRBV2 and TRBJ1-5; possibly TRBD1 for D (6 bases). Germline CDR1 is SNHLY and CDR2 is FYNNEI. V was cut by 8 bases and J by 2 bases, with 22 bases left in between. This CDR3 spans 17 amino acids. Filled out from reference TRBV2 and TRBJ1-5, the complete variable domain reads EPEVTQTPSHQVTQMGQEVILRCVPISNHLYFYWYRQILGQKVEFLVSFYNNEISEKSEIFDDQFSVERPDGSNFTLKIRSTKLEDSAMYFCASRRGFSFSGNQPQHFGDGTRLSIL.